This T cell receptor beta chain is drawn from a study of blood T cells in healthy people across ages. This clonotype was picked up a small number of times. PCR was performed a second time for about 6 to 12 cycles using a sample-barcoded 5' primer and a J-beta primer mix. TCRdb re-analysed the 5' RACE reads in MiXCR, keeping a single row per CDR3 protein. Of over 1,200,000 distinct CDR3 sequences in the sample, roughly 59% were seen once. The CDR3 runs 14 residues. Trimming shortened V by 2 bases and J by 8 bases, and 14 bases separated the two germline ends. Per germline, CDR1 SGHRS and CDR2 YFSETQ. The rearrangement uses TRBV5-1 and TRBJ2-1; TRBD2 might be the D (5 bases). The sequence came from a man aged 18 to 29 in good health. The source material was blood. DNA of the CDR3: TGCGCCAGCAGCTTTAGGGAGACGTACTATGAGCAGTTCTTC. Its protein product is CASSFRETYYEQFF.